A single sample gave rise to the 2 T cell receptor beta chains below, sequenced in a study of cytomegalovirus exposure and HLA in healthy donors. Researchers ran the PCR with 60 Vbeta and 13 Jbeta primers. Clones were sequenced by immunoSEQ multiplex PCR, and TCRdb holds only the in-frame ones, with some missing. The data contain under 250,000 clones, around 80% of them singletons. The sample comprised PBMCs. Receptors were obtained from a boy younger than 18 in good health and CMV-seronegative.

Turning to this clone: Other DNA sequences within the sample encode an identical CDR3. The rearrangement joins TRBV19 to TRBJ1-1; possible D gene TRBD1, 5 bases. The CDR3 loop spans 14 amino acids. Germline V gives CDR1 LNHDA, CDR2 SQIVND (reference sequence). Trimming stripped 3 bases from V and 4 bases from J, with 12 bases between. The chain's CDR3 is CASSIPQGGTEAFF. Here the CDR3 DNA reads TGTGCCAGTAGTATCCCCCAGGGTGGCACTGAAGCTTTCTTT.

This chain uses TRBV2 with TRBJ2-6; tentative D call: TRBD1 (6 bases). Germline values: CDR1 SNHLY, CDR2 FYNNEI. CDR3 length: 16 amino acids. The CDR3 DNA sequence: TGTGCAAACCTTCGGACAGCGAACTCTGGGGCCAACGTCCTGACTTTC. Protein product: CANLRTANSGANVLTF. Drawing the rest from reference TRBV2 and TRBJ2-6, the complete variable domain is EPEVTQTPSHQVTQMGQEVILRCVPISNHLYFYWYRQILGQKVEFLVSFYNNEISEKSEIFDDQFSVERPDGSNFTLKIRSTKLEDSAMYFCANLRTANSGANVLTFGAGSRLTVL.